The 28 T cell receptor beta chains below were found in one sample sequenced in a study of blood T cell repertoires in COVID-19. Libraries were prepared by immunoSEQ multiplex PCR; TCRdb keeps only in-frame clonotypes and omits some of them. Of hundreds of thousands of clones detected, 75% to 85% appear once; the ten largest clones hold approximately 5.1%. Sequencing used peripheral blood. These receptors came from a man aged 45 to 65 with COVID-19, enrolled during active disease.

The J gene is TRBJ1-4, the V gene TRBV2; D perhaps matches TRBD1 (6 bases). CDR1 and CDR2 from the germline V gene are SNHLY and FYNNEI. There are 13 residues in the CDR3. The germline V and J ends were trimmed by 6 bases and 4 bases, with 9 bases remaining between them. The CDR3 sequence: CASRTGFNEKLFF. As DNA, the CDR3 is TGTGCCAGCAGAACAGGGTTTAATGAAAAACTGTTTTTT.

The chain joins TRBV3-1 (or the pseudogene TRBV3-2) to TRBJ2-4; the match to TRBD2 covers 9 bases. Germline lookup yields CDR1 LGHDT and CDR2 YNNKEL (reference sequence). Unmatched junction bases numbered 7, after V lost 1 base and J lost 0 bases. The CDR3 is 18 amino acids. The CDR3 DNA is TGTGCCAGCAGCCAAGGTGCAGCGGGGGGTAGAGCCAAAAACATTCAGTACTTC. This sequence encodes CASSQGAAGGRAKNIQYF.

This chain connects TRBV6-5 to TRBJ2-5, with D unclear. The V end lost 7 bases, the J end lost 7 bases, and 16 bases lay between the germline ends. This CDR3 has 13 residues. Germline values: CDR1 MNHEY, CDR2 SVGAGI. The CDR3 loop reads CASTQLTRGTQYF. The CDR3 DNA sequence: TGTGCCAGCACCCAACTAACCAGAGGGACCCAGTACTTC.

The chain carries TRBV5-3 and TRBJ1-5; TRBD1 matches at 8 bases. TRBV5-3 is annotated as an ORF whose role is uncertain. The V segment lost 5 bases and the J segment 3 bases; nucleotides outside the gene matches: 7. The CDR3 extends over 15 amino acids. This CDR3 reads CARSPGGRYNQPQHF. The CDR3 nucleotides are TGTGCCAGAAGTCCAGGGGGCCGTTACAATCAGCCCCAGCATTTT.

The chain is built from TRBV2 and TRBJ1-5; the D is unclear. Germline values: CDR1 SNHLY, CDR2 FYNNEI. The CDR3 spans 15 residues. The V gene lost 5 bases and the J gene lost 1 base, with 12 bases spanning the gap. CDR3 region: CASSRESGSNQPQHF. In DNA, the CDR3 is TGTGCCAGCAGTAGGGAGTCAGGCAGCAATCAGCCCCAGCATTTT.

V is TRBV6-1 and J is TRBJ2-1; 12 bases agree with TRBD2. V was clipped by 3 bases and J by 4 bases; unmatched bases: 4. Germline V gene data show CDR1 as MNHNS and CDR2 as SASEGT. CDR3 length: 16 amino acids. In DNA, the CDR3 is TGTGCCAGCAGTGAGACTAGCGGGGGCGGTTACAATGAGCAGTTCTTC. The encoded protein is CASSETSGGGYNEQFF.

The chain is built from TRBV18 and TRBJ2-7; 10 bases are a match to TRBD2. The CDR3 extends over 15 amino acids. Germline values: CDR1 KGHSH, CDR2 LQKENI. V lost 2 bases to trimming and J lost 6 bases; unmatched junction nucleotides: 7. CDR3 DNA sequence: TGTGCCAGCTCACCAGGCACTAGCGGGGTCCTCGAGCAGTACTTC. Amino acids: CASSPGTSGVLEQYF. Combining the CDR3 with reference TRBV18 and TRBJ2-7 gives the whole variable domain NAGVMQNPRHLVRRRGQEARLRCSPMKGHSHVYWYRQLPEEGLKFMVYLQKENIIDESGMPKERFSAEFPKEGPSILRIQQVVRGDSAAYFCASSPGTSGVLEQYFGPGTRLTVT.

This clone came up once. V and J are TRBV7-9 and TRBJ1-6, with D perhaps TRBD1 (6 bases). CDR1 and CDR2 (germline): SEHNR, FQNEAQ (reference sequence). Trimming removed 3 bases from V and 1 base from J, with 13 bases in between. The CDR3 covers 17 residues. The CDR3 loop is CASSFLQGRSYNSPLHF. CDR3 bases: TGTGCCAGCAGCTTCCTACAGGGTAGGTCCTATAATTCACCCCTCCACTTT.

This rearrangement joins TRBV30 to TRBJ1-1; unclear D gene. V lost 4 bases and J lost 5, with 8 bases in between. Germline V gives CDR1 GTSNPN, CDR2 SVGIG (reference sequence). This CDR3 region has 11 residues. CDR3 protein: CAWKRETEAFF. The CDR3 region has the DNA TGTGCCTGGAAGAGGGAGACTGAAGCTTTCTTT.

The chain uses TRBV7-8 and TRBJ1-5, with D unresolved. V shed 1 base and J shed 5 bases, with 3 bases lying between them. CDR1 and CDR2 from the germline V gene are SGHVS and FQNEAQ. The CDR3 runs to 12 residues. CDR3 in DNA: TGTGCCAGCAGCTTAGTAGATCAGCCCCAGCATTTT. This sequence encodes CASSLVDQPQHF.

The chain employs TRBV10-3 and TRBJ2-7; 8 nucleotides line up with TRBD1. Germline V gene sequence: CDR1 ENHRY, CDR2 SYGVKD. The trim removed 6 bases at V and 4 bases at J, leaving 11 bases unmatched. CDR3 length equals 15 residues. Here the CDR3 reads CAIRGGQGKFYEQYF. The CDR3 coding sequence is TGTGCCATCAGGGGTGGACAGGGTAAATTTTACGAGCAGTACTTC.

V and J are TRBV2 and TRBJ1-2, with 10 positions matching TRBD1. CDR1 is SNHLY and CDR2 is FYNNEI in the germline V gene. V lost 5 bases and J lost 8; bases outside the gene matches: 8. The CDR3 runs 14 residues. The CDR3 DNA follows: TGTGCCAGCAGTCTCCGGGACAGGGGTCGCGGCTACACCTTC. Protein sequence: CASSLRDRGRGYTF.

The chain employs TRBV19 and TRBJ2-1; 13 nucleotides agree with TRBD2. The CDR3 extends over 16 amino acids. Germline V gene data show CDR1 as LNHDA and CDR2 as SQIVND (reference sequence). After removal of 3 bases from V and 5 bases from J, the junction contained 4 bases not matched to a gene. The CDR3 spells CASSMRLAGGNNEQFF. The CDR3 nucleotides read TGTGCCAGTAGTATGCGACTAGCGGGGGGAAACAATGAGCAGTTCTTC.

This sequence joins TRBV10-1 and TRBJ2-5; TRBD1 matches 7 bases. Unmatched junction bases numbered 9, after V lost 6 bases and J lost 5 bases. Germline-derived CDR1 and CDR2 are WNHNN and SYGVQD (reference sequence). This CDR3 has 14 residues. CDR3 region: CASRETGKGETQYF. DNA of the CDR3: TGCGCCAGCAGAGAGACAGGGAAGGGCGAGACCCAGTACTTC.

The chain employs TRBV18 and TRBJ1-6; D gene uncertain. V lost 4 bases, J lost 0 bases, and 7 bases lay in between. CDR1 and CDR2 (germline): KGHSH, LQKENI. The CDR3 runs to 15 residues. DNA of the CDR3: TGTGCCAGCTCACGTTCAGTCTCCTATAATTCACCCCTCCACTTT. Translation gives CASSRSVSYNSPLHF.

The chain combines TRBV5-1 with TRBJ2-3; 7 nucleotides align to TRBD2. This CDR3 is built from 15 residues. Germline values: CDR1 SGHRS, CDR2 YFSETQ. The junction had 5 bases not matched to a gene; V was cut back by 0 bases and J by 4 bases. The CDR3 loop reads CASSLAGGNADTQYF. The CDR3 nucleotides are TGCGCCAGCAGCTTGGCCGGGGGGAACGCAGATACGCAGTATTTT.

The chain couples TRBV6-4 to TRBJ1-4; D possibly corresponds to TRBD1 (5 bases). The V and J ends lost 4 bases and 7 bases respectively, with 13 bases between them. Germline V lookup: CDR1 MRHNA, CDR2 SNTAGT. CDR3 length equals 14 residues. This CDR3 is CASSVDRESEKLFF. For the CDR3, the DNA is TGTGCCAGCAGTGTAGACAGAGAGAGTGAAAAACTGTTTTTT.

The CDR3 protein is CASSLPRDRDTQYF. CDR3 nucleotide sequence: TGTGCCAGCAGCTTACCCAGGGATCGGGATACGCAGTATTTT. The J gene is TRBJ2-3, the V gene TRBV13; the D gene is possibly TRBD1 (5 bases). The CDR3 runs to 14 residues. Trimming left V 2 bases short and J 6 bases short, with 12 bases between. CDR1 is PRHDT, CDR2 FYEKMQ, per germline (reference sequence).

This sequence joins TRBV5-4 and TRBJ2-1; perhaps TRBD2 as D (6 bases). The CDR3 runs 17 residues. Germline V gene data show CDR1 as SGHNT and CDR2 as YYREEE (reference sequence). The V and J ends lost 0 bases and 10 bases respectively, with 23 bases between them. CDR3 DNA: TGTGCCAGCAGCTTGGGATGGTCGGGGGATGTAGTCGCGGAGCAGTTCTTC. It is translated as CASSLGWSGDVVAEQFF. The whole variable domain, remainder taken from reference TRBV5-4 and TRBJ2-1, is ETGVTQSPTHLIKTRGQQVTLRCSSQSGHNTVSWYQQALGQGPQFIFQYYREEENGRGNFPPRFSGLQFPNYSSELNVNALELDDSALYLCASSLGWSGDVVAEQFFGPGTRLTVL.

This clone was seen only a few times. This chain uses TRBV28 with TRBJ2-7; TRBD2 aligns across 9 bases. Germline V gene lookup returns CDR1 MDHEN and CDR2 SYDVKM. This CDR3 spans 15 amino acids. The V segment lost 5 bases and the J segment 0 bases; nucleotides outside the gene matches: 5. The CDR3 DNA reads TGTGCCAGCAGTGACCAGCGGGGGGCCTCCTACGAGCAGTACTTC. It yields the protein CASSDQRGASYEQYF.

The genes are TRBV27 and TRBJ2-7, with 10 positions matching TRBD2. The CDR3 runs 16 residues. The germline V gene has CDR1 MNHEY and CDR2 SMNVEV (reference sequence). The ends lost 3 bases at V and 3 bases at J; junction bases unmatched: 8. The chain's CDR3 is CASSFLLAGGLYEQYF. The CDR3, as DNA: TGTGCCAGCAGTTTCCTCTTAGCGGGGGGCCTCTACGAGCAGTACTTC.

The chain recombines TRBV5-3 with TRBJ1-2, with TRBD1 matching over 8 bases. TRBV5-3 is assigned to the ORF class and has an uncertain function. The CDR3 consists of 18 residues. V lost 4 bases to trimming and J lost 7 bases; unmatched junction nucleotides: 21. CDR3 region: CARSASGQVVEDNIGYTF. For the CDR3, the DNA is TGTGCCAGAAGCGCTTCGGGACAGGTCGTGGAAGATAATATTGGCTACACCTTC.

J is TRBJ2-7 and V is TRBV20-1; the D is unclear. Between the trimmed V and J ends, which lost 3 bases and 0 bases, there was a span of 9 bases. CDR1 DFQATT and CDR2 SNEGSKA come from the germline V gene (reference sequence). The CDR3 consists of 13 residues. CDR3 nucleotides: TGCAGTGCTAGTGTCCTTAGCTCCTACGAGCAGTACTTC. This sequence encodes CSASVLSSYEQYF.

The chain employs TRBV30 and TRBJ1-1; 8 nucleotides line up with TRBD1. The CDR3 has 15 amino acids. J lost 1 base, V lost 1 base, and 5 bases had no gene match. Germline lookup yields CDR1 GTSNPN and CDR2 SVGIG (reference sequence). DNA of the CDR3: TGTGCCTGGAGTGACCGAGACAGGGGGAACACTGAAGCTTTCTTT. It translates to CAWSDRDRGNTEAFF.

This clone was detected a few times. The chain employs TRBV18 and TRBJ2-7; 7 bases are shared with TRBD1. This CDR3 comprises 13 residues. Germline lookup yields CDR1 KGHSH and CDR2 LQKENI. Trimming cost V 6 bases and J 2 bases; bases outside gene matches: 4. The CDR3 nucleotides are TGTGCCAGCTCCCAGGGACAGACCTACGAGCAGTACTTC. It encodes CASSQGQTYEQYF.

This sequence joins TRBV29-1 and TRBJ2-7; D not certain. This CDR3 has 13 residues. V lost 6 bases, J lost 1 base, and 13 bases lay in between. CDR1 SQVTM and CDR2 ANQGSEA come from the germline V gene. CDR3 DNA: TGCAGCGTACATGACACGGTATCCTACGAGCAGTACTTC. Amino acid sequence: CSVHDTVSYEQYF.

V is TRBV12-3 or TRBV12-4 and J is TRBJ1-6; TRBD1 is a possible D gene (5 bases). The CDR3 has 13 residues. V was shortened by 6 bases and J by 4 bases, with 7 bases between the two germline ends. The CDR3 here is CASSRQYNSPLHF. CDR3 in DNA: TGTGCCAGCAGCCGACAGTATAATTCACCCCTCCACTTT.

The genes are TRBV10-1 and TRBJ2-3; the D is unclear. The germline V gene encodes CDR1 WNHNN and CDR2 SYGVQD (reference sequence). There are 13 residues in the CDR3. V lost 5 bases, J lost 0 bases, and 6 bases lay in between. In DNA form, the CDR3 reads TGCGCCAGCAGTCTCCCCAGCACAGATACGCAGTATTTT. Translated, it gives CASSLPSTDTQYF.